This T cell receptor beta chain was retrieved from a study of technical replicates of blood from several donors. With V trimmed by 3 bases and J by 2 bases, 4 bases remained unmatched. Germline CDR1 and CDR2: SGHNT and YENEEA. This CDR3 spans 16 amino acids. TCRdb's copy holds only in-frame clones and misses some; the assay was immunoSEQ multiplex PCR. The data contain over 70,000 clones, roughly 94% of them seen just once; the ten biggest clones take up more than 0.3%. The sample consisted of T cells isolated from PBMCs. V gene TRBV11-3 combines with J gene TRBJ2-3; 11 nucleotides align to TRBD2. The sequence was obtained from a human donor in good health. CDR3 sequence: CASSLGLAETTDTQYF. The CDR3 bases are TGTGCCAGCAGCTTGGGACTAGCGGAGACCACAGATACGCAGTATTTT.